A selection of T cell receptor beta chains follows, all from one sample in a study of cytomegalovirus exposure and HLA in healthy donors. Measured with immunoSEQ multiplex PCR; TCRdb has only the in-frame clones, and not every one. The data contain 150,000 to 200,000 clones, around four fifths of them singletons. The sequenced sample consisted of PBMCs. The receptors derive from a woman in her forties or fifties in good health and CMV-seropositive. Both conserved end residues are part of each CDR3. D genes are given only for firm matches.

V	J	D	CDR3	DNA
TRBV28	TRBJ2-7	.	CASSTGSSYEQYF	TGTGCCAGCAGTACCGGGAGTAGCTACGAGCAGTACTTC
TRBV5-8	TRBJ2-1	TRBD1	CASSLEGAMNNEQFF	TGTGCCAGCAGCTTGGAGGGGGCCATGAACAATGAGCAGTTCTTC
TRBV15	TRBJ1-2	.	CATSRVPDRIYGYTF	TGTGCCACCAGCAGAGTTCCCGACAGGATCTATGGCTACACCTTC
TRBV18	TRBJ1-5	.	CASSLFGGGHQPQHF	TGTGCCAGCTCACTATTCGGGGGGGGGCATCAGCCCCAGCATTTT
TRBV6-1	TRBJ1-4	.	CASSEGAATNEKLFF	TGTGCCAGCAGTGAGGGAGCTGCAACTAATGAAAAACTGTTTTTT
TRBV5-6	TRBJ1-3	.	CASSRDSFSGNTIYF	TGTGCCAGCAGCAGAGACTCGTTCTCTGGAAACACCATATATTTT
TRBV30	TRBJ2-5	.	CAWAGDNAQETQYF	TGTGCCTGGGCAGGGGATAACGCTCAAGAGACCCAGTACTTC
TRBV21-1	TRBJ2-5	.	CASSKVTGRETQYF	TGTGCCAGCAGCAAAGTCACGGGGAGAGAGACCCAGTACTTC
TRBV10-1	TRBJ2-7	.	CASSRDLPYGEQYF	TGCGCCAGCAGCCGGGACTTACCCTACGGAGAGCAGTACTTC
TRBV5-1	TRBJ1-2	.	CASSPSNTGIYGYTF	TGCGCCAGCAGCCCCTCCAACACAGGGATCTATGGCTACACCTTC
TRBV5-1	TRBJ2-5	.	CASSSNRAQETQYF	TGCGCCAGCAGCTCCAACAGGGCCCAAGAGACCCAGTACTTC
TRBV5-1	TRBJ1-2	TRBD1	CASTRQGNAYGYTF	TGCGCCAGCACCCGACAGGGTAACGCTTATGGCTACACCTTC
TRBV11-2	TRBJ1-3	.	CASSSTAGTGNTIYF	TGTGCCAGCAGCTCGACGGCCGGGACAGGAAACACCATATATTTT
TRBV5-1	TRBJ2-1	TRBD2	CASNVVSGGNNEQFF	TGCGCCAGCAATGTTGTTAGCGGGGGCAACAATGAGCAGTTCTTC
TRBV7-7	TRBJ1-2	.	CASSTGSSEDSNYGYTF	TGTGCCAGCAGCACAGGGAGTTCGGAAGATTCGAACTATGGCTACACCTTC
TRBV27	TRBJ2-1	TRBD2	CASSPGTSGYNEQFF	TGTGCCAGCAGTCCCGGGACTAGCGGCTACAATGAGCAGTTCTTC
TRBV9	TRBJ2-3	TRBD1	CASSFGQGETDTQYF	TGTGCCAGCAGCTTCGGACAGGGGGAAACAGATACGCAGTATTTT
TRBV19	TRBJ1-1	TRBD1	CATKAVGQGNTEAFF	TGTGCCACTAAAGCCGTAGGACAGGGGAACACTGAAGCTTTCTTT
TRBV5-1	TRBJ2-5	.	CASRDQETQYF	TGCGCCAGCCGGGACCAAGAGACCCAGTACTTC
TRBV2	TRBJ2-7	.	CASSEQLASYEQYF	TGTGCCAGCAGTGAACAACTAGCTTCCTACGAGCAGTACTTC
TRBV9	TRBJ2-5	TRBD2	CASSPQGLGDETQYF	TGTGCCAGCAGCCCACAGGGACTAGGGGACGAGACCCAGTACTTC
TRBV19	TRBJ1-4	.	CASSKGTSGSEKLFF	TGTGCCAGTAGTAAGGGCACGAGCGGAAGTGAAAAACTGTTTTTT
TRBV27	TRBJ1-4	.	CASSSSGSFNEKLFF	TGTGCCAGCAGTTCGAGCGGATCCTTTAATGAAAAACTGTTTTTT